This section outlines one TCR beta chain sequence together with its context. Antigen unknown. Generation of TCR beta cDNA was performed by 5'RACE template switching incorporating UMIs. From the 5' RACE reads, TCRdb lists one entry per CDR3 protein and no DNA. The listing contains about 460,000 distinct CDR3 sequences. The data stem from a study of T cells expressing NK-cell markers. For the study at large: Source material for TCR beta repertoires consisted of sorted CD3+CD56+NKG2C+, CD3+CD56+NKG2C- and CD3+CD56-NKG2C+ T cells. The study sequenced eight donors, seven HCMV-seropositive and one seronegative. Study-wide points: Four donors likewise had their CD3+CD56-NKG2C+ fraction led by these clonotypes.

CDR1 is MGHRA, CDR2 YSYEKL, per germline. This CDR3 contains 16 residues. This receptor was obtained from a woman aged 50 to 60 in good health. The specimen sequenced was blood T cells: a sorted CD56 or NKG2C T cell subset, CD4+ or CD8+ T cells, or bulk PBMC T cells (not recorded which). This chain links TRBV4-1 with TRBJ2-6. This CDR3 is CASSQDRYSGANVLTF.